This T cell receptor (beta chain) was recorded in a study of T cells after yellow fever vaccination. General observations from the study: Faster peaking, at day 5 versus 15, marked a secondary response that was weaker. Highly abundant clonotypes carried over from the bulk population could end up in FACS-sorted repertoires as contaminants. The booster response re-showed most primary clones: around 97% CD4, roughly 91% CD8.

TCRdb reanalysed the 5' RACE reads using MiXCR and keeps one entry per CDR3 protein. The sample has about 510,000 distinct CDR3 sequences, about a fifth seen once. This clonotype was counted at least ten times. Antigen: not known. Per germline, CDR1 SGHTA and CDR2 FQGNSA. Trimming removed 0 bases at V and 7 bases at J, with 15 bases between. CDR3 length equals 15 residues. This sequence joins TRBV7-2 and TRBJ1-2; no reliable D call. This sequence was found in a man between 18 and 29 years old who received the YFV17D yellow fever vaccine. The source was PBMCs, collected about 20 days after the first yellow fever vaccination. CDR3 protein: CASSLARLPDGGYTF. The CDR3 region has the DNA TGTGCCAGCAGCTTAGCGAGGCTACCTGATGGTGGCTACACCTTC.